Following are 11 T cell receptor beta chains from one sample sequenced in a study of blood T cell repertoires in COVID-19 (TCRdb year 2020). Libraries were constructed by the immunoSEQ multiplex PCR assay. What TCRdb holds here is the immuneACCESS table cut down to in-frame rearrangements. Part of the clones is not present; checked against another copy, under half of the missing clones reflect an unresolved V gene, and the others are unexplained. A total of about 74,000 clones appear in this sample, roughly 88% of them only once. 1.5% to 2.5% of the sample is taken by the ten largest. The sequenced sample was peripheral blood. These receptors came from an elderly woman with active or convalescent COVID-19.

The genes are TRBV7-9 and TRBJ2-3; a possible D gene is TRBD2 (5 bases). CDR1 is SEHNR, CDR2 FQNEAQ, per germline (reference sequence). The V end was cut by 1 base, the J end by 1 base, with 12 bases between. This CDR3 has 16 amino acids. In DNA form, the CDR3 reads TGTGCCAGCAGCTTAGGGTTGCTGCGGGGCACAGATACGCAGTATTTT. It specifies CASSLGLLRGTDTQYF.

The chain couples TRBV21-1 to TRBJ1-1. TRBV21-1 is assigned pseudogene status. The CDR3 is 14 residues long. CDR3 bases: TGTGCCAGCAGCCCCCACCCACGGGGTTCTGAAGCTTTCTTT. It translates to CASSPHPRGSEAFF.

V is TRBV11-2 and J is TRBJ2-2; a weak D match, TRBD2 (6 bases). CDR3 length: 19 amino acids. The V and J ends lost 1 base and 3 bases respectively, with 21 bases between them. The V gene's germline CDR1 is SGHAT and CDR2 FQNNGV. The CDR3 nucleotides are TGTGCCAGCAGCTTAGCTCGGCCCGGGGGAAGCGCCTACACCGGGGAGCTGTTTTTT. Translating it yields CASSLARPGGSAYTGELFF.

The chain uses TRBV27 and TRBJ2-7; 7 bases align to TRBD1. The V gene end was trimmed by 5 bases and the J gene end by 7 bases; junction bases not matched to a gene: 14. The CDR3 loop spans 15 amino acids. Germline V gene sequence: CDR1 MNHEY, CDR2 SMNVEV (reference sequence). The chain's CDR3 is CASSPNRGTPFEQYF. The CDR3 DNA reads TGTGCCAGCAGTCCGAACAGGGGAACCCCGTTTGAGCAGTACTTC.

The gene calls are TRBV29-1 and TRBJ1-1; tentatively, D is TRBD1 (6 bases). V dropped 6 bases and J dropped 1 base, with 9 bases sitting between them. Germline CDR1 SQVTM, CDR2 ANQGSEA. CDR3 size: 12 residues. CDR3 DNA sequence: TGCAGCGTCTTACAGGGGAACACTGAAGCTTTCTTT. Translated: CSVLQGNTEAFF.

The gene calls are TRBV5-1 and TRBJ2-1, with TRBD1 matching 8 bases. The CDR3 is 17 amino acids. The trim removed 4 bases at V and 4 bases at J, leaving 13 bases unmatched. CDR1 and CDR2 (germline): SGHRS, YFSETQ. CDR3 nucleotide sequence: TGCGCCAGCAGCCCCTCGATGTCTGGGACAGGATACAATGAGCAGTTCTTC. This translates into CASSPSMSGTGYNEQFF.

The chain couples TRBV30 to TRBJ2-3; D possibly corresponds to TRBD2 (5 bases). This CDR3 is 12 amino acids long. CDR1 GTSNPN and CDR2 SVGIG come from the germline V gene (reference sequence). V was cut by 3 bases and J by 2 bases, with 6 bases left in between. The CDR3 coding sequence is TGTGCCTGGAGCGACTACACAGATACGCAGTATTTT. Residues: CAWSDYTDTQYF.

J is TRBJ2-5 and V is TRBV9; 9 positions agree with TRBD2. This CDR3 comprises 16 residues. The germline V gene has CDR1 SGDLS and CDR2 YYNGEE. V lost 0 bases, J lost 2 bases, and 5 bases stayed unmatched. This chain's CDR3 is CASSVGASGNQETQYF. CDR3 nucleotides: TGTGCCAGCAGCGTAGGGGCTAGCGGGAATCAAGAGACCCAGTACTTC.

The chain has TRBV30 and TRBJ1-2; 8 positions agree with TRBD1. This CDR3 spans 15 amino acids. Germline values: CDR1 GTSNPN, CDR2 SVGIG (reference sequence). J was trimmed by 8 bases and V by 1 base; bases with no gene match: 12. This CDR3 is CAWSETGRGRGGYTF. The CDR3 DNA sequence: TGTGCCTGGAGTGAAACGGGCAGGGGGCGTGGAGGCTACACCTTC.

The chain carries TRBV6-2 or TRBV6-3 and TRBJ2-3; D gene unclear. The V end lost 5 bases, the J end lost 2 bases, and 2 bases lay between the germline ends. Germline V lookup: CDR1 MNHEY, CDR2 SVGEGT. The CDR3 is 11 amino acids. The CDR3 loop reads CASSLTDTQYF. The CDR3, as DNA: TGTGCCAGCAGTCTCACAGATACGCAGTATTTT.

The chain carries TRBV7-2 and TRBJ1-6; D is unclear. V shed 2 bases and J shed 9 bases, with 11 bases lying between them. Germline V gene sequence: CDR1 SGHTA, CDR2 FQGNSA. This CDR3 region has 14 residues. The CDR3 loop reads CASSLSYTGSPLHF. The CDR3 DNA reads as TGTGCCAGCAGCTTATCCTACACGGGTTCACCCCTCCACTTT.